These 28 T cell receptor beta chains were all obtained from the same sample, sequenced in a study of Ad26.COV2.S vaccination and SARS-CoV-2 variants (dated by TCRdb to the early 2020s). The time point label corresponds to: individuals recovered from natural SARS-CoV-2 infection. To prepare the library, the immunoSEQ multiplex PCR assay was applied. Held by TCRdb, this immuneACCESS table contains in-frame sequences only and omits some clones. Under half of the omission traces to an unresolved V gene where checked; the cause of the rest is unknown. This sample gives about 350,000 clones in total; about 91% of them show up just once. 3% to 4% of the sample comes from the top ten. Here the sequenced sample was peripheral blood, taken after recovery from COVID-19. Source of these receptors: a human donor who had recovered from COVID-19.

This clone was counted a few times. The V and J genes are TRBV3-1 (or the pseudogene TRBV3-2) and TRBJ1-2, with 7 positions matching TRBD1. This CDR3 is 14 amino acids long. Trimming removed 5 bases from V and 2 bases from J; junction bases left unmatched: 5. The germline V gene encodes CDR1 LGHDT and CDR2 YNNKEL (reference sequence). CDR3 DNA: TGTGCCAGCAGCTTTGGGACAGACAACTATGGCTACACCTTC. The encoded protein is CASSFGTDNYGYTF.

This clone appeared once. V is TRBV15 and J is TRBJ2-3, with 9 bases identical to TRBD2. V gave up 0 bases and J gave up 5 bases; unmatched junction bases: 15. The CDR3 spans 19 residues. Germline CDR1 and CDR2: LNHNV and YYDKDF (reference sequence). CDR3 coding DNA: TGTGCCACCAGCAGAGAAGGCGTCGGCGGGGGGGCTCTGGTAGATACGCAGTATTTT. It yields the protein CATSREGVGGGALVDTQYF.

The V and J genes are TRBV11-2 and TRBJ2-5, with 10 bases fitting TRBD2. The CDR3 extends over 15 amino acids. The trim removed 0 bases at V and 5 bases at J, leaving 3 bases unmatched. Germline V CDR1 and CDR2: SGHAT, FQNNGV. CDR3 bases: TGTGCCAGCAGCTTAGAACTAGCGGGATTGGAGACCCAGTACTTC. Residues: CASSLELAGLETQYF.

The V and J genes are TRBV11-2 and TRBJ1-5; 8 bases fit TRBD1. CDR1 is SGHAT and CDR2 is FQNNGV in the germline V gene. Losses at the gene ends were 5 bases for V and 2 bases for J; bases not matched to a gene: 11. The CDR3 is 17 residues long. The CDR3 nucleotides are TGTGCCAGCAGCGCCGGGACAGGAACCGCCGGCAATCAGCCCCAGCATTTT. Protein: CASSAGTGTAGNQPQHF.

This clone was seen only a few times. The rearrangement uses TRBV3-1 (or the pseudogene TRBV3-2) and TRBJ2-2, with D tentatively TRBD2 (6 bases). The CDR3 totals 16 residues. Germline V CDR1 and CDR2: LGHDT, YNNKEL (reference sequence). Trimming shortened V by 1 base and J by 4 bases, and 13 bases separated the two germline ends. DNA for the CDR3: TGTGCCAGCAGCCAAGGGGTAGCGGACGCCACCGGGGAGCTGTTTTTT. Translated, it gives CASSQGVADATGELFF.

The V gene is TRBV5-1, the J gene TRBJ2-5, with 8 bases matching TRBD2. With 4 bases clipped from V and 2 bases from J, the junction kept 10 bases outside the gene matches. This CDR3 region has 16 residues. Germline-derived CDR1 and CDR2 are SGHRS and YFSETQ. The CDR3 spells CASSKDTLAGQETQYF. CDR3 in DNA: TGCGCCAGCAGCAAGGACACCTTAGCGGGGCAAGAGACCCAGTACTTC. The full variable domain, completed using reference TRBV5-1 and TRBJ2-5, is KAGVTQTPRYLIKTRGQQVTLSCSPISGHRSVSWYQQTPGQGLQFLFEYFSETQRNKGNFPGRFSGRQFSNSRSEMNVSTLELGDSALYLCASSKDTLAGQETQYFGPGTRLLVL.

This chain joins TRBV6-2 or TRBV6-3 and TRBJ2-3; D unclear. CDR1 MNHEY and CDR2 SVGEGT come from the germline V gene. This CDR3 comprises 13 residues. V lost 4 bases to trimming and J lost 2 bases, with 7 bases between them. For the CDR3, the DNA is TGTGCCAGCAGTTCCCCCCCCACAGATACGCAGTATTTT. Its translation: CASSSPPTDTQYF.

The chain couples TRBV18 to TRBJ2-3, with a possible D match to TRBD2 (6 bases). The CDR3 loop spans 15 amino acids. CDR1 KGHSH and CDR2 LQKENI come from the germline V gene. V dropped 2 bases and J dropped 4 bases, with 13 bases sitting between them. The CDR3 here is CASSPGYGGSDTQYF. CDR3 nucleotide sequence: TGTGCCAGCTCACCAGGATACGGGGGTTCAGATACGCAGTATTTT.

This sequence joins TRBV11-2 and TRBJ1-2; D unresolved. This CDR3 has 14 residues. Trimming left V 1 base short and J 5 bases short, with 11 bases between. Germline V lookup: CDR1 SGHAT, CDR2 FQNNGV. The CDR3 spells CASSLAHERYGYTF. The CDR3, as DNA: TGTGCCAGCAGCTTAGCCCACGAACGATATGGCTACACCTTC.

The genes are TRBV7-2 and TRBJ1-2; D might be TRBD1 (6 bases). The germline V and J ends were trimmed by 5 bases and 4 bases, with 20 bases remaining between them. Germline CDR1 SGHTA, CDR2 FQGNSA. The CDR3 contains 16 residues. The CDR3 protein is CASSRRAGGWGYGYTF. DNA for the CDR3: TGTGCCAGCAGCCGCCGGGCGGGGGGCTGGGGCTATGGCTACACCTTC.

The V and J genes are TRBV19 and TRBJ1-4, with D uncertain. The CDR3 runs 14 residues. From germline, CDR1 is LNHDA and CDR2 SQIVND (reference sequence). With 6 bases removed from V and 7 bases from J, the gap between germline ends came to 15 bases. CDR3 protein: CASRVSRQSEKLFF. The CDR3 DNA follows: TGTGCCAGTAGGGTTTCGAGGCAGAGTGAAAAACTGTTTTTT.

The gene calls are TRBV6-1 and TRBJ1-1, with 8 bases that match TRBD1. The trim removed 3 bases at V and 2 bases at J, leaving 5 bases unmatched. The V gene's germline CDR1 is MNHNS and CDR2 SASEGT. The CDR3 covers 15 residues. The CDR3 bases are TGTGCCAGCAGTGACAGGGACAGGTTAAACACTGAAGCTTTCTTT. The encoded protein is CASSDRDRLNTEAFF.

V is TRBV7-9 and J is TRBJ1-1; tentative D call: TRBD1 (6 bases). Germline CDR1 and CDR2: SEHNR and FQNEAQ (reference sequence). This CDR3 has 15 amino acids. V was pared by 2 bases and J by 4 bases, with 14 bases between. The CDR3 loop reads CASSLSDRLRTEAFF. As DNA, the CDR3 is TGTGCCAGCAGCTTATCCGACAGGCTGCGCACTGAAGCTTTCTTT.

The CDR3 DNA reads TGTGCCAGCAGTGAATTGGAGGGGGCAGTGGAATCACCCCTCCACTTT. It codes for CASSELEGAVESPLHF. The chain combines TRBV6-1 with TRBJ1-6, with 7 nucleotides matching TRBD1. The CDR3 has 16 residues. Germline values: CDR1 MNHNS, CDR2 SASEGT. The J segment lost 10 bases and the V segment lost 2 bases, leaving 11 bases of the junction unmatched.

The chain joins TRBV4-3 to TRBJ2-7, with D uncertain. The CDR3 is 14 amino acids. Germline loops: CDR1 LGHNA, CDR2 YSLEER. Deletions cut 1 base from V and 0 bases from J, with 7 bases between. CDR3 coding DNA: TGCGCCAGCAGCCAAGGGAGTACCTCCTACGAGCAGTACTTC. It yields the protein CASSQGSTSYEQYF.

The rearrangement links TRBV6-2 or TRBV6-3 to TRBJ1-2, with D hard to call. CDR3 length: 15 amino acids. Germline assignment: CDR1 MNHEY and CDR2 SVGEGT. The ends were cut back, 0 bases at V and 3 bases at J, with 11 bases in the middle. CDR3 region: CASSYSTQRHYGYTF. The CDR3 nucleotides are TGTGCCAGCAGTTACTCGACGCAACGGCACTATGGCTACACCTTC.

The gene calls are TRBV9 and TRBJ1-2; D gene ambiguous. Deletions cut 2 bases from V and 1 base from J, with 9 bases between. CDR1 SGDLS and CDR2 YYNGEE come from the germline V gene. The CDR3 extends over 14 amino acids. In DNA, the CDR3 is TGTGCCAGCAGCGTTTTCGGCAGTAACTATGGCTACACCTTC. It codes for CASSVFGSNYGYTF.

The CDR3 region has the DNA TGTGCCAGCAGCATAGACTGGACGGTGGTAGATGGCTACACCTTC. The encoded protein is CASSIDWTVVDGYTF. V and J are TRBV11-1 and TRBJ1-2; D not resolved. Per the germline V gene, CDR1 is SGHAT and CDR2 is FQDESV (reference sequence). V was pared by 5 bases and J by 6 bases, with 19 bases between. The CDR3 is 15 amino acids.

CDR3 residues: CASSQPLDRGLGEQYF. The DNA for the CDR3 is TGCGCCAGCAGTCAACCGCTAGACAGGGGATTAGGCGAGCAGTACTTC. This chain links TRBV23-1 with TRBJ2-7; 8 bases match TRBD1. TRBV23-1 is an ORF; its function is uncertain. The ends lost 2 bases at V and 6 bases at J; junction bases unmatched: 12. The CDR3 sequence is 16 residues long.

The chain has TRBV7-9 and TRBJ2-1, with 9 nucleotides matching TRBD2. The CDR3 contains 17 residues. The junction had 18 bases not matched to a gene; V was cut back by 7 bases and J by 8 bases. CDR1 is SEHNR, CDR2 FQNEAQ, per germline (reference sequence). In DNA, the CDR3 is TGTGCCAGCAACTTCGAACCCGGGACTAGCCTCCCCCATGAGCAGTTCTTC. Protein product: CASNFEPGTSLPHEQFF.

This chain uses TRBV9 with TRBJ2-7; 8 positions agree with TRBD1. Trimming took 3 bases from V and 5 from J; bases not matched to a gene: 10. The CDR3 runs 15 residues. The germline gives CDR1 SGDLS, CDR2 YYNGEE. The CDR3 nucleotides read TGTGCCAGCAGCGGTGACAGGGGCCGGCCTCACGAGCAGTACTTC. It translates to CASSGDRGRPHEQYF.

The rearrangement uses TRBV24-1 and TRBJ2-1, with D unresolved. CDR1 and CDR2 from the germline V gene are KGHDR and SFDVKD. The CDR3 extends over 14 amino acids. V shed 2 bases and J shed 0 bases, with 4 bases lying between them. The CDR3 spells CATSDSRSYNEQFF. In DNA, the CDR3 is TGTGCCACCAGTGATTCTCGCTCCTACAATGAGCAGTTCTTC.

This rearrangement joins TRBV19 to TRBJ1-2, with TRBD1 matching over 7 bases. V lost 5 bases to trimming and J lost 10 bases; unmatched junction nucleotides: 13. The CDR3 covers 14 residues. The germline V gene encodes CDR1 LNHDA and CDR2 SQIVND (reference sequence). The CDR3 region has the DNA TGTGCCAGTAGTGCAATACAGGGGCCTAGGCTCTACACCTTC. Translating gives CASSAIQGPRLYTF.

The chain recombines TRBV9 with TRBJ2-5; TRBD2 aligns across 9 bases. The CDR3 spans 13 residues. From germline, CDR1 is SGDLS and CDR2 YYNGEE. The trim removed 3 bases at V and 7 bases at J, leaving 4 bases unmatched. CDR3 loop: CASSGGGEGTQYF. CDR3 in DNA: TGTGCCAGCAGCGGCGGGGGGGAAGGGACCCAGTACTTC.

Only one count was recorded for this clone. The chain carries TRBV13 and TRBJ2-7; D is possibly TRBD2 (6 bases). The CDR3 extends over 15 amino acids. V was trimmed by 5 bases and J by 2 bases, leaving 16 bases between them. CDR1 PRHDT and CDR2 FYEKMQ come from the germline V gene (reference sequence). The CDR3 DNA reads TGTGCCAGCAGCAGTCGGGGGACCAAGACCTACGAGCAGTACTTC. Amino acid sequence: CASSSRGTKTYEQYF.

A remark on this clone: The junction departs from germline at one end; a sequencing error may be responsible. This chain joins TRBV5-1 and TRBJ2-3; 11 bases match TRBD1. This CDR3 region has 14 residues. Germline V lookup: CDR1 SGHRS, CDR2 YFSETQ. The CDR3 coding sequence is TGCGCCAGCAGCCCCGATTCGGGGGGGACAGGGGGAGGATTT. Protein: CASSPDSGGTGGGF.

CDR3 sequence (DNA): TGTGCCAGCTCGTTAAACCCGGCGCGGTCGTTCATGAACACTGAAGCTTTCTTT. Translating gives CASSLNPARSFMNTEAFF. The V gene is TRBV18, the J gene TRBJ1-1; D ambiguous. This CDR3 contains 18 residues. The germline CDR1 and CDR2 sequences are KGHSH and LQKENI. Trimming left V 6 bases short and J 0 bases short, with 23 bases between.

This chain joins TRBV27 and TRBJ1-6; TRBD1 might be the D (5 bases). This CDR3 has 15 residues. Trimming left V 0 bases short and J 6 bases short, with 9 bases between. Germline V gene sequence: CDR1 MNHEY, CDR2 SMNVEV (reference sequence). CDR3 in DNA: TGTGCCAGCAGTTTATCTTGGGGGTTTAATTCACCCCTCCACTTT. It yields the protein CASSLSWGFNSPLHF.